A single sample gave rise to the 18 T cell receptor beta chains below, sequenced in a study of blood T cell repertoires in COVID-19. TCRdb keeps only in-frame clones here, not all; method: immunoSEQ multiplex PCR. The profile covers hundreds of thousands of clones, with roughly 85% appearing a single time and approximately 5% taken by the ten largest. The sequenced material came from PBMCs or T cells enriched from blood (not recorded which). These receptors were taken from a man aged 35-49 years who had been exposed to COVID-19.

The V call is TRBV7-2, the J call TRBJ2-3, with 8 bases lining up with TRBD1. V lost 5 bases to trimming and J lost 3 bases; unmatched junction nucleotides: 13. Germline V lookup: CDR1 SGHTA, CDR2 FQGNSA. The CDR3 consists of 17 residues. CDR3 nucleotides: TGTGCCAGCAGCCAGGGCGTGGGCAGGGGGCGGACAGATACGCAGTATTTT. It yields the protein CASSQGVGRGRTDTQYF.

The CDR3 DNA reads TGTGCCAGCAGTGAAATGAGAGCGGGCAATGAGCAGTTCTTC. Translation: CASSEMRAGNEQFF. The chain has TRBV6-1 and TRBJ2-1; perhaps TRBD2 as D (6 bases). Trimming stripped 2 bases from V and 6 bases from J, with 11 bases between. Per the germline V gene, CDR1 is MNHNS and CDR2 is SASEGT. The CDR3 spans 14 residues.

V and J are TRBV29-1 and TRBJ2-1; 10 bases line up with TRBD2. J gave up 6 bases and V 3 bases, and 2 bases lay outside the gene matches. This CDR3 comprises 13 residues. Germline loops: CDR1 SQVTM, CDR2 ANQGSEA. The CDR3 region has the DNA TGCAGCGTTGAGGGACTAGCGACCAATGAGCAGTTCTTC. It yields the protein CSVEGLATNEQFF.

The rearrangement joins TRBV19 to TRBJ1-1; D may be TRBD1 (6 bases). This CDR3 has 14 amino acids. V was pared by 3 bases and J by 1 base, with 9 bases between. CDR1 LNHDA and CDR2 SQIVND come from the germline V gene (reference sequence). The CDR3 DNA reads TGTGCCAGTAGTATCGGACAGAAGAACACTGAAGCTTTCTTT. Protein product: CASSIGQKNTEAFF. The full variable domain, rest sourced from reference TRBV19 and TRBJ1-1, is DGGITQSPKYLFRKEGQNVTLSCEQNLNHDAMYWYRQDPGQGLRLIYYSQIVNDFQKGDIAEGYSVSREKKESFPLTVTSAQKNPTAFYLCASSIGQKNTEAFFGQGTRLTVV.

With regard to this clone: One end of the junction fails to match germline, which may point to a read error. This chain joins TRBV7-7 and TRBJ2-3; 11 bases are a match to TRBD2. CDR1 SSHAT and CDR2 FNYEAQ come from the germline V gene (reference sequence). The CDR3 loop spans 15 amino acids. The CDR3 reads CASSPTSGSTDTQYF. CDR3 DNA: TGTGCTAGCAGCCCAACTAGCGGGAGTACAGATACGCAGTATTTT. The whole variable domain, remainder taken from reference TRBV7-7 and TRBJ2-3, is GAGVSQSPRYKVTKRGQDVTLRCDPISSHATLYWYQQALGQGPEFLTYFNYEAQPDKSGLPSDRFSAERPEGSISTLTIQRTEQRDSAMYRCASSPTSGSTDTQYFGPGTRLTVL.

This clone turned up a few times. This chain links TRBV12-3 or TRBV12-4 with TRBJ2-7; 7 bases are a match to TRBD2. The ends lost 5 bases at V and 3 bases at J; junction bases unmatched: 4. CDR3 length equals 13 residues. The CDR3, as DNA: TGTGCCAGCAGTCTAGGGGAGGGCTACGAGCAGTACTTC. Amino acids: CASSLGEGYEQYF.

This chain joins TRBV9 and TRBJ2-1; TRBD2 might be the D (5 bases). The CDR3 loop spans 17 amino acids. The germline gives CDR1 SGDLS, CDR2 YYNGEE. V gave up 0 bases and J gave up 5 bases, with 18 bases separating them. CDR3 sequence (DNA): TGTGCCAGCAGCGTAGCCCCTCCTGGGAGAGGTAACAATGAGCAGTTCTTC. Protein sequence: CASSVAPPGRGNNEQFF.

The CDR3 region is CASSLVDSYEQYF. The CDR3 DNA follows: TGTGCCAGCAGCTTGGTAGACAGCTACGAGCAGTACTTC. This chain links TRBV5-6 with TRBJ2-7; perhaps TRBD1 as D (5 bases). This CDR3 spans 13 amino acids. In germline, CDR1 is SGHDT, CDR2 YYEEEE. V was clipped by 0 bases and J by 3 bases, with 7 bases between them.

The V and J genes are TRBV18 and TRBJ2-5; D gene ambiguous. The CDR3 is made up of 11 amino acids. Between the trimmed V and J ends, which lost 3 bases and 5 bases, there was a span of 4 bases. Germline loops: CDR1 KGHSH, CDR2 LQKENI. The CDR3 sequence is CASSPRETQYF. Written as DNA, the CDR3 is TGTGCCAGCTCACCGAGGGAGACCCAGTACTTC. The whole variable domain, filled in from reference TRBV18 and TRBJ2-5, reads NAGVMQNPRHLVRRRGQEARLRCSPMKGHSHVYWYRQLPEEGLKFMVYLQKENIIDESGMPKERFSAEFPKEGPSILRIQQVVRGDSAAYFCASSPRETQYFGPGTRLLVL.

The chain couples TRBV14 to TRBJ1-6; D might be TRBD1 (6 bases). V lost 4 bases to trimming and J lost 0 bases, with 13 bases between them. CDR1 is SGHDN, CDR2 FVKESK, per germline. The CDR3 sequence is 17 residues long. The CDR3 reads CASSLDSAISYNSPLHF. CDR3 coding DNA: TGTGCCAGCAGCCTGGACAGCGCCATCTCCTATAATTCACCCCTCCACTTT.

The rearrangement joins TRBV11-2 to TRBJ2-5, with D perhaps matching TRBD2 (5 bases). Trimming cost V 4 bases and J 9 bases, with 21 bases left between them. Germline assignment: CDR1 SGHAT and CDR2 FQNNGV. CDR3 length: 15 amino acids. Written as DNA, the CDR3 is TGTGCCAGCAGCTCCCCGACTACGCAATCGGCGTCCCAGTACTTC. Protein product: CASSSPTTQSASQYF.

The chain links TRBV19 to TRBJ2-1; 11 bases map to TRBD2. The CDR3 spans 15 residues. Per the germline V gene, CDR1 is LNHDA and CDR2 is SQIVND (reference sequence). V was pared by 5 bases and J by 8 bases, with 8 bases of the junction left unmatched. CDR3 loop: CASSWLAGGFDEQFF. The CDR3 bases are TGTGCCAGTAGTTGGCTAGCGGGAGGATTCGATGAGCAGTTCTTC.

V is TRBV24-1 and J is TRBJ1-5; 8 bases map to TRBD1. Germline V CDR1 and CDR2: KGHDR, SFDVKD. This CDR3 has 14 amino acids. V lost 8 bases to trimming and J lost 7 bases; unmatched junction nucleotides: 9. DNA for the CDR3: TGTGCCACCATTAGAGGACAGGGTCGGCAGCCCCAGCATTTT. Translation gives CATIRGQGRQPQHF.

This clone was counted only a few times. The chain links TRBV19 to TRBJ2-2; tentative D call: TRBD2 (6 bases). Germline assignment: CDR1 LNHDA and CDR2 SQIVND (reference sequence). V lost 10 bases and J 4 bases, leaving 16 bases between the germline ends. The CDR3 loop spans 14 amino acids. The CDR3 DNA is TGTGCCACCCAACGGCTAGCGCTCACCGGGGAGCTGTTTTTT. The encoded protein is CATQRLALTGELFF. Looking up the rest from reference TRBV19 and TRBJ2-2 gives the full variable domain: DGGITQSPKYLFRKEGQNVTLSCEQNLNHDAMYWYRQDPGQGLRLIYYSQIVNDFQKGDIAEGYSVSREKKESFPLTVTSAQKNPTAFYLCATQRLALTGELFFGEGSRLTVL.

In regard to this clone: A read error may produce the germline difference seen at one junction end. The V call is TRBV7-7, the J call TRBJ2-5; 11 bases map to TRBD2. The germline V gene encodes CDR1 SSHAT and CDR2 FNYEAQ (reference sequence). The CDR3 covers 17 residues. CDR3 nucleotide sequence: TGTGCTAGCAGCTTCGGCCTTAGCGGGAGGGAGAAAGAGACCCAGTACTTC. Protein sequence: CASSFGLSGREKETQYF.

The chain is built from TRBV27 and TRBJ2-1; tentative D call: TRBD2 (5 bases). This CDR3 comprises 14 residues. With 8 bases removed from V and 11 bases from J, the gap between germline ends came to 22 bases. Germline V lookup: CDR1 MNHEY, CDR2 SMNVEV (reference sequence). DNA of the CDR3: TGTGCCAGCCTTTCCCTAGCCCCCTCGGGAAAGCAGTTCTTC. It is translated as CASLSLAPSGKQFF.

The rearrangement uses TRBV4-2 and TRBJ2-2; 8 bases are a match to TRBD2. The CDR3 totals 17 residues. Germline V lookup: CDR1 LGHNA, CDR2 YNFKEQ. V trimming: 0 bases; J trimming: 7 bases; junction bases outside the gene matches: 10. In nucleotides, the CDR3 is TGTGCCAGCAGCCAAGACCCGGGAGGGCCTCCGTTCGGGGAGCTGTTTTTT. It codes for CASSQDPGGPPFGELFF.

This chain joins TRBV6-5 and TRBJ2-2, with D maybe TRBD1 (5 bases). Per germline, CDR1 MNHEY and CDR2 SVGAGI. The CDR3 is 12 residues long. The V and J ends lost 6 bases and 5 bases respectively, with 7 bases between them. As DNA, the CDR3 is TGTGCCAGCAGCCCAGGGACCGGGGAGCTGTTTTTT. Protein sequence: CASSPGTGELFF.